A selection of T cell receptor beta chains follows, all from one sample in a study of shared clonotypes between healthy human individuals. Clones were read by immunoSEQ multiplex PCR, and TCRdb kept only the in-frame ones, dropping some. The sample records around 700,000 clones, around 90% being singletons. Material: naive CD8+ T cells sorted from blood. These receptors originate from a man younger than 45 in good health. CDR3s include the opening cysteine and the closing phenylalanine or tryptophan. A D gene is named only where the DNA matches it firmly. Clone size appears in some rows only: once, few, many, or a class for an expanded clone.

clone size: NA; D gene: NA; V gene: TRBV14; J gene: TRBJ1-2; CDR3 DNA: TGTGCCAGCAGCCCGTTCAAAAGAGGGGAAGAATATGGCTACACCTTC; CDR3 protein: CASSPFKRGEEYGYTF
clone size: NA; D gene: TRBD1; V gene: TRBV19; J gene: TRBJ2-7; CDR3 DNA: TGTGCCAGTAGTTTTGGACAGGGCTACGAGCAGTACTTC; CDR3 protein: CASSFGQGYEQYF
clone size: NA; D gene: NA; V gene: TRBV10-3; J gene: TRBJ2-1; CDR3 DNA: TGTGCCATCAGCGGGACCAAGGACTACAATGAGCAGTTCTTC; CDR3 protein: CAISGTKDYNEQFF
clone size: NA; D gene: NA; V gene: TRBV6-5; J gene: TRBJ1-5; CDR3 DNA: TGTGCCAGCAGAAACCCCTACCTAGGGCCCCAGCATTTT; CDR3 protein: CASRNPYLGPQHF
clone size: NA; D gene: TRBD1; V gene: TRBV20-1; J gene: TRBJ1-1; CDR3 DNA: TGCAGTGCTAGGACAGGGGTTGAGGCTTTCTTT; CDR3 protein: CSARTGVEAFF
clone size: once; D gene: NA; V gene: TRBV25-1; J gene: TRBJ2-1; CDR3 DNA: TGTGCCAGCAGTGCAGGACCAGCCGCCGGGTCCTACAATGAGCAGTTCTTC; CDR3 protein: CASSAGPAAGSYNEQFF
clone size: NA; D gene: NA; V gene: TRBV28; J gene: TRBJ1-3; CDR3 DNA: TGTGCCAGCAGTTTGGACATGTCCTCTGGAAACACCATATATTTT; CDR3 protein: CASSLDMSSGNTIYF
clone size: NA; D gene: NA; V gene: TRBV29-1; J gene: TRBJ1-5; CDR3 DNA: TGCAGCGTGGAAGGACGGGAAGGGCAGCCCCAGCATTTT; CDR3 protein: CSVEGREGQPQHF
clone size: NA; D gene: TRBD2; V gene: TRBV6-5; J gene: TRBJ2-7; CDR3 DNA: TGTGCCAGCAGTTACTCGAGGCTAGCGGGAACGTACGAGCAGTACTTC; CDR3 protein: CASSYSRLAGTYEQYF
clone size: NA; D gene: TRBD2; V gene: TRBV7-9; J gene: TRBJ2-3; CDR3 DNA: TGTGCCAGCAGCGGACTAGCGGGAGAGTGGGCCCGAGCAGATACGCAGTATTTT; CDR3 protein: CASSGLAGEWARADTQYF
clone size: NA; D gene: TRBD1; V gene: TRBV5-6; J gene: TRBJ2-7; CDR3 DNA: TGTGCCAGACCGATTCCTAATCGGGACAGGGATTCGTACGAGCAGTACTTC; CDR3 protein: CARPIPNRDRDSYEQYF
clone size: once; D gene: TRBD2; V gene: TRBV27; J gene: TRBJ2-7; CDR3 DNA: TGTGCCAGCAGTTTATCGCAGACTAGCGGCATCTACGAGCAGTACTTC; CDR3 protein: CASSLSQTSGIYEQYF
clone size: NA; D gene: NA; V gene: TRBV28; J gene: TRBJ1-3; CDR3 DNA: TGTGCCAGCAGTTTAACGGGAGCTGGAAACACCATATATTTT; CDR3 protein: CASSLTGAGNTIYF
clone size: NA; D gene: NA; V gene: TRBV7-8; J gene: TRBJ2-7; CDR3 DNA: TGTGCCAGCAGCTTAAAAGAGCGGGCCCGATCGGCCGGCTACGAGCAGTACTTC; CDR3 protein: CASSLKERARSAGYEQYF
clone size: once; D gene: TRBD1; V gene: TRBV10-3; J gene: TRBJ2-5; CDR3 DNA: TGTGCCACCCATGACAGGGGATGGACGGAGACCCAGTACTTC; CDR3 protein: CATHDRGWTETQYF
clone size: NA; D gene: TRBD1; V gene: TRBV7-9; J gene: TRBJ2-7; CDR3 DNA: TGTGCCAGCAGACGGGGACAGACCTACGAGCAGTACTTC; CDR3 protein: CASRRGQTYEQYF
clone size: NA; D gene: NA; V gene: TRBV27; J gene: TRBJ1-2; CDR3 DNA: TGTGCCAGCAGTTTATCGGGCGGGGACATCGAGCTTGAAGGCTACACCTTC; CDR3 protein: CASSLSGGDIELEGYTF